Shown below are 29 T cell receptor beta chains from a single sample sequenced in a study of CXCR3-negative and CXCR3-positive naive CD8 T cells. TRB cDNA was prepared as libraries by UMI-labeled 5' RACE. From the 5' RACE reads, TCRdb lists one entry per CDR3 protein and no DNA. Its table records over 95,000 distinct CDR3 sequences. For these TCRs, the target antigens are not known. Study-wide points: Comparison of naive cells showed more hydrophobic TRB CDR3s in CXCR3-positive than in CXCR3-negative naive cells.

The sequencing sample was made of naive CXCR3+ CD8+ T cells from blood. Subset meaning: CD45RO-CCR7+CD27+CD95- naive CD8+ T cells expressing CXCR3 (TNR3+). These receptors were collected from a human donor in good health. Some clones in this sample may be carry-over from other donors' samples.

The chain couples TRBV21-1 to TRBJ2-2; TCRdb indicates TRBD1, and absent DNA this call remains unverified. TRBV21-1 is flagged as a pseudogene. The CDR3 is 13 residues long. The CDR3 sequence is CASPDTSTGELFF.

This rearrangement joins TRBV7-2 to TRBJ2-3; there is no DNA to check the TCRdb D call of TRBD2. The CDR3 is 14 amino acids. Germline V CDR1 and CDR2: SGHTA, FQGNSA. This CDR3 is CASSSEGWTDTQYF.

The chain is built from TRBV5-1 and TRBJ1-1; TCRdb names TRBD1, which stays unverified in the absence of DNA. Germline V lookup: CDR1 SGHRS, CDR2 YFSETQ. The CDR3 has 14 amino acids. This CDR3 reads CASSPRVGNTEAFF.

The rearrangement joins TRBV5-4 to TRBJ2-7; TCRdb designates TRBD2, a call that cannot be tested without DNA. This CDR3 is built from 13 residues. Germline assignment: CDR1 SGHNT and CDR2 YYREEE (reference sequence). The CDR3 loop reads CASSSKGRLEQYF.

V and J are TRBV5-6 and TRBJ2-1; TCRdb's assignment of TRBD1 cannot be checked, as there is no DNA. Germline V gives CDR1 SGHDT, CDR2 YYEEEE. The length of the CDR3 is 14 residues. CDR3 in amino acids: CASEPGVGYNEQFF.

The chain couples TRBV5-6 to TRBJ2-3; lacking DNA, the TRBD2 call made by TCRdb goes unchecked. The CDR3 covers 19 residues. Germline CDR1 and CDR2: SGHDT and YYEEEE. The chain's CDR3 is CASSLPTSGGAWLPDTQYF.

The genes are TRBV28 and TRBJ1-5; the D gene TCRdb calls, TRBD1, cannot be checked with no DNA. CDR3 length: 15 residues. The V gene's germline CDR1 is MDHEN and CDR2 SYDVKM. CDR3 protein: CASRRLTGVNQPQHF.

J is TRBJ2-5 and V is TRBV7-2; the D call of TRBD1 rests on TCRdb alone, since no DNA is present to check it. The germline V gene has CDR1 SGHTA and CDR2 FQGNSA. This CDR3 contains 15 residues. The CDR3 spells CASSSTGHSGETQYF.

CDR3: CASNPDTGLGEFF. This chain joins TRBV6-6 and TRBJ2-1; no DNA is available, so the TRBD1 call from TCRdb remains unchecked. Germline loops: CDR1 MNHNY, CDR2 SVGAGI (reference sequence). CDR3 size: 13 residues.

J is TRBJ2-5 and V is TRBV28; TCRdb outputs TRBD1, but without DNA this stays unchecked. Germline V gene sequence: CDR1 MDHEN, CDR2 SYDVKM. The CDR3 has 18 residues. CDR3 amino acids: CASSPPDRYDTLQETQYF.

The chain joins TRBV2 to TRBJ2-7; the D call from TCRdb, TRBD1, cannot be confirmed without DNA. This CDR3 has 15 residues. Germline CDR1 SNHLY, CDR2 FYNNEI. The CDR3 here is CASSEENRAGYEQYF.

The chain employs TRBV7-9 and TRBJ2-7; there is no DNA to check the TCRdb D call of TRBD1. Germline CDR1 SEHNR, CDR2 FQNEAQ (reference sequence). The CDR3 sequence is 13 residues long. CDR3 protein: CASSPGPTYEQYF.

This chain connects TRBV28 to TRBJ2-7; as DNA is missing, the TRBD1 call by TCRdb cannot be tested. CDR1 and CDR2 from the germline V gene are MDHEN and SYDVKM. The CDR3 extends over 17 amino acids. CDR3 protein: CASSLREFRDATYEQYF.

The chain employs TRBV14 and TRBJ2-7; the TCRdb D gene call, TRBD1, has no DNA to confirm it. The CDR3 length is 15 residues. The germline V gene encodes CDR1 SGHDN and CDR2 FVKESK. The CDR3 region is CASSQSTGNPYEQYF.

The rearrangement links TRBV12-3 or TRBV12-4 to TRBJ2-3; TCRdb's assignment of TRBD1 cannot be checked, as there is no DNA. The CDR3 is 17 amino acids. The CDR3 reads CASSSSSGDKYTDTQYF.

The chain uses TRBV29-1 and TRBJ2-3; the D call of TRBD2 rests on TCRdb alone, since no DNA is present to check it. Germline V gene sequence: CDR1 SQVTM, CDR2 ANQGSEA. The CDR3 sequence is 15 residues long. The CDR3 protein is CSVEVDSRTTDTQYF.

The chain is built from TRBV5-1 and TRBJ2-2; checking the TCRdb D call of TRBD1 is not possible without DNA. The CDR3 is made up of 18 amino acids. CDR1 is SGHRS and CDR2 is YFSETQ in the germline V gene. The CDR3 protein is CASSLVPAGGPVTGELFF. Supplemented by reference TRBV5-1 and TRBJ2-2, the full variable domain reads KAGVTQTPRYLIKTRGQQVTLSCSPISGHRSVSWYQQTPGQGLQFLFEYFSETQRNKGNFPGRFSGRQFSNSRSEMNVSTLELGDSALYLCASSLVPAGGPVTGELFFGEGSRLTVL.

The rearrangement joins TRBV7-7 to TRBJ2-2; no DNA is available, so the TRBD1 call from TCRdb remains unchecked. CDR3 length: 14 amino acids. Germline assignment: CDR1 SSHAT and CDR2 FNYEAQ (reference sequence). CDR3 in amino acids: CASSSPLAAGELFF.

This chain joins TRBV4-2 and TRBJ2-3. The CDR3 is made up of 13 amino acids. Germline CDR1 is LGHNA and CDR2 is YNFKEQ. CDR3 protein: CASSPVWADTQYF.

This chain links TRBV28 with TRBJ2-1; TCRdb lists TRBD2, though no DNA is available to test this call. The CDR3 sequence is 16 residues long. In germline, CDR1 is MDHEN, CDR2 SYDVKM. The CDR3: CASRADSGGAENEQFF.

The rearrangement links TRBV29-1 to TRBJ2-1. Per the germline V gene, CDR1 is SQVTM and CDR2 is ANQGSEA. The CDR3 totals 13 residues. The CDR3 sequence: CSVEVRSYNEQFF.

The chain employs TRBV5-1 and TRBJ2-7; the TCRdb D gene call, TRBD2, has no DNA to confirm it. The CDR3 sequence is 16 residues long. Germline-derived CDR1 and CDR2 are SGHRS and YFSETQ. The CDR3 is CASSLYPSGGTYEQYF.

This CDR3 is CASSWNSGSGELFF. The V and J genes are TRBV7-6 and TRBJ2-2; TCRdb returns TRBD2, unconfirmable since there is no DNA. The CDR3 is 14 amino acids. In germline, CDR1 is SGHVS, CDR2 FNYEAQ.

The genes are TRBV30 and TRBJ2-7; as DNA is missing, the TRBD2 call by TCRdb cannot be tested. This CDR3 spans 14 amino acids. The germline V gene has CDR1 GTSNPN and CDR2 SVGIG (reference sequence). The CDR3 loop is CAWRDLAGSYEQYF.

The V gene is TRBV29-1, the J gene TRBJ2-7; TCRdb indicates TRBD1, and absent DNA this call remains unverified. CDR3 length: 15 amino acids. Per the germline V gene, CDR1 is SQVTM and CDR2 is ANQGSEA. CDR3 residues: CSVEDWEGQGYEQYF.

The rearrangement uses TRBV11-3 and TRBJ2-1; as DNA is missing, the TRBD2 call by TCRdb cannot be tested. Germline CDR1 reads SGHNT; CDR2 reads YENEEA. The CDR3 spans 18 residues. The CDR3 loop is CASSLGFFGLAAQNEQFF.

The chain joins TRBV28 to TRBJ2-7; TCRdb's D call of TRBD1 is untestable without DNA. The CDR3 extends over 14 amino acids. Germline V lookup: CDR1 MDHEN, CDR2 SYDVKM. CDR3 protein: CASSSGTGSSEQYF.

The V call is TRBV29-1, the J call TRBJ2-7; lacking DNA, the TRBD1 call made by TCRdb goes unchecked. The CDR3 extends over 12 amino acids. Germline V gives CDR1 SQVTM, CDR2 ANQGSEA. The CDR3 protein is CSGRDGSYEQYF.

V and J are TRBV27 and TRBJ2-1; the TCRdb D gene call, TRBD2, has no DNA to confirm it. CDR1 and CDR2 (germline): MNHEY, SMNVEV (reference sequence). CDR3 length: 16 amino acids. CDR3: CASSPITGLAWNEQFF.